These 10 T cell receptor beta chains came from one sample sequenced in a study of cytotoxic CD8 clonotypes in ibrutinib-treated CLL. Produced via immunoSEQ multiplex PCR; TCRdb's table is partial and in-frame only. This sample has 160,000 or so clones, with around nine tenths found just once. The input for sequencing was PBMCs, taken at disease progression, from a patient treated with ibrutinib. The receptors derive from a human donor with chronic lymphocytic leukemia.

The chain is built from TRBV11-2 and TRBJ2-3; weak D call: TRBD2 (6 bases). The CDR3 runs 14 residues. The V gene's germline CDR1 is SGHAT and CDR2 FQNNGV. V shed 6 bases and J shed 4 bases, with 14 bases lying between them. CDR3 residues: CASSGGIGADTQYF. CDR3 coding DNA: TGTGCCAGCAGTGGGGGGATAGGGGCAGATACGCAGTATTTT.

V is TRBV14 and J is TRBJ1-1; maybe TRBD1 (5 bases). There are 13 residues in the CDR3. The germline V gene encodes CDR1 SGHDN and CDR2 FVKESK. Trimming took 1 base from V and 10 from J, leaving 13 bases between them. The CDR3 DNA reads TGTGCCAGCAGCCAAGTCTTGGGGCGATCAGCTTTCTTT. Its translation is CASSQVLGRSAFF.

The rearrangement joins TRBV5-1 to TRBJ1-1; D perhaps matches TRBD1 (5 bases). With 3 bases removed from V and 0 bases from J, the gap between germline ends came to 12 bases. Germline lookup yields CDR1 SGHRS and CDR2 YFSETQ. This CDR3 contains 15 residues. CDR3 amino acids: CASSSGGSMNTEAFF. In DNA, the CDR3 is TGCGCCAGCAGCTCGGGGGGGTCTATGAACACTGAAGCTTTCTTT. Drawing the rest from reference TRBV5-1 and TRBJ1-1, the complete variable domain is KAGVTQTPRYLIKTRGQQVTLSCSPISGHRSVSWYQQTPGQGLQFLFEYFSETQRNKGNFPGRFSGRQFSNSRSEMNVSTLELGDSALYLCASSSGGSMNTEAFFGQGTRLTVV.

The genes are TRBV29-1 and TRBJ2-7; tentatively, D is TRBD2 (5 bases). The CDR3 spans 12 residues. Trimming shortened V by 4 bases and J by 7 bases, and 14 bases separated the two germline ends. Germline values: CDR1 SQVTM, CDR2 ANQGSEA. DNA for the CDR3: TGCAGCGTTGGAGGACTCGAAGAGGAGCAGTACTTC. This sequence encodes CSVGGLEEEQYF.

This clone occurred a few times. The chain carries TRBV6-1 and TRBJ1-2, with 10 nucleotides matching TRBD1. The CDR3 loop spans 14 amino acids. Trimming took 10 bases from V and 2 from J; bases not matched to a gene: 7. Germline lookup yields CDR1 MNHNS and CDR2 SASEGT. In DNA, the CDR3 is TGTGCCACGGGGACAGGGGACGTAAACTATGGCTACACCTTC. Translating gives CATGTGDVNYGYTF.

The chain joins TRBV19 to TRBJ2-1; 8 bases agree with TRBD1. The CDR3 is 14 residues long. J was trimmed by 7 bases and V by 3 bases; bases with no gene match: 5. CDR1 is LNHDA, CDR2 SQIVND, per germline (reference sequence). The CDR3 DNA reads TGTGCCAGTAGTATCGGACAGGGATGGAATGAGCAGTTCTTC. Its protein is CASSIGQGWNEQFF.

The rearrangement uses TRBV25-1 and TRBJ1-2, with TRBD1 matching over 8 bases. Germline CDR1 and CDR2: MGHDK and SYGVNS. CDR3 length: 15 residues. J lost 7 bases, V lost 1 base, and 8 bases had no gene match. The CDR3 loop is CASSESLGTGGGYTF. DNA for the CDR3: TGTGCCAGCAGTGAATCTCTCGGGACAGGTGGTGGCTACACCTTC.

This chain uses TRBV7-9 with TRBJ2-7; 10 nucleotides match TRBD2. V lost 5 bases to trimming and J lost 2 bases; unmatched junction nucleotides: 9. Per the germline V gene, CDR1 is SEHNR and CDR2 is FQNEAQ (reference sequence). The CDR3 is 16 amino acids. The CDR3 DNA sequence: TGTGCCAGCAGCACCAGAGGACTAGCGGTCACCTACGAGCAGTACTTC. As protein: CASSTRGLAVTYEQYF.

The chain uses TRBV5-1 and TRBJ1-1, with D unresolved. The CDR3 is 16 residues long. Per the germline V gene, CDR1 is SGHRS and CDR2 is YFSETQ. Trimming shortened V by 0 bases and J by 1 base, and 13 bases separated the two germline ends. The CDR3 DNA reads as TGCGCCAGCAGCTTGGGTTGGCAACAGCAGAACACTGAAGCTTTCTTT. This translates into CASSLGWQQQNTEAFF.

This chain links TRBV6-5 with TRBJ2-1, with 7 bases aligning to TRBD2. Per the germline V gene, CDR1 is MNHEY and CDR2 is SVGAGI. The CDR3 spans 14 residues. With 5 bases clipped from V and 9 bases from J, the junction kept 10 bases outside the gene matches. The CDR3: CASSSISGPLEQFF. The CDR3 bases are TGTGCCAGCAGTAGTATTAGCGGGCCACTTGAGCAGTTCTTC.